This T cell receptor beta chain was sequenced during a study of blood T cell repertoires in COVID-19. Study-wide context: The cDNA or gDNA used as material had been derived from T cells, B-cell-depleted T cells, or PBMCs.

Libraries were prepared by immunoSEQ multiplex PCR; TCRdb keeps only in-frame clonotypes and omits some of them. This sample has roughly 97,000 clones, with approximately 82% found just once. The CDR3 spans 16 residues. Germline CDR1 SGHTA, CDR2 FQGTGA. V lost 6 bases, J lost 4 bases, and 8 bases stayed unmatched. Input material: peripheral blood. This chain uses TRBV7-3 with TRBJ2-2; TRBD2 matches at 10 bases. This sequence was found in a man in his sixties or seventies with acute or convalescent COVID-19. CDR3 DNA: TGTGCCAGCAGAACCAGCGGGGGGGCTGGCACCGGGGAGCTGTTTTTT. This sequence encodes CASRTSGGAGTGELFF.